This T cell receptor beta chain emerged from a study of T cells in localized non-small cell lung cancer. Study results and limitations: Analysis by sequencing included only one tumor region, so heterogeneity remains possible. Higher T cell density in the blood was associated with longer overall survival, whereas higher adjacent-lung clonality associated with shorter survival. Of the top 100 tumor clones, median around 60 were in adjacent lung, approximately 28 among its top 100.

From germline, CDR1 is KGHSH and CDR2 LQKENI. The CDR3 consists of 16 residues. J lost 7 bases, V lost 6 bases, and 8 bases had no gene match. With respect to this clone: Its antigen is unknown.

TCRdb's table, derived via immunoSEQ multiplex PCR, lists solely in-frame clones and lacks some. The data show tens of thousands of clones, 70% to 90% seen once. The receptor was isolated from a woman aged 35 to 70 with stage III lung adenocarcinoma. Source: peripheral blood mononuclear cells, taken before any cancer treatment. The V gene is TRBV18, the J gene TRBJ1-6, with TRBD1 identical over 11 bases. The CDR3 DNA sequence: TGTGCCAGCTCGCCCGGGACAGGGGGACGGAATTCACCCCTCCACTTT. Its translation: CASSPGTGGRNSPLHF.